This T cell receptor beta chain was retrieved from a study of blood T cell repertoires in COVID-19. Looking at the study overall: Samples came from the United States, Italy and Spain, spanning acute and convalescent COVID-19. T cells, B-cell-depleted T cells, or PBMCs supplied cDNA or gDNA.

Original processing methods: Estimation of nucleated cell counts was performed using reference gene primer amplification. Produced via immunoSEQ multiplex PCR; TCRdb's table is partial and in-frame only. Clone size and the V and J calls come from that table; the DNA yielded D and trimming. Of roughly 260,000 clones in the sample, over 75% were seen once. This receptor was obtained from a woman aged 40 to 50 who had recovered from COVID-19. The sequenced material came from peripheral blood.

Here the CDR3 DNA reads TGCGCCAGCAGCTTGGCAGGGACAGGGCTGAAAGCTTTCTTT. Protein sequence: CASSLAGTGLKAFF. The chain links TRBV5-1 to TRBJ1-1; 9 bases are a match to TRBD1. Germline-derived CDR1 and CDR2 are SGHRS and YFSETQ. V trimming: 0 bases; J trimming: 9 bases; junction bases outside the gene matches: 6. The CDR3 loop spans 14 amino acids. Looking up the rest from reference TRBV5-1 and TRBJ1-1 gives the full variable domain: KAGVTQTPRYLIKTRGQQVTLSCSPISGHRSVSWYQQTPGQGLQFLFEYFSETQRNKGNFPGRFSGRQFSNSRSEMNVSTLELGDSALYLCASSLAGTGLKAFFGQGTRLTVV.